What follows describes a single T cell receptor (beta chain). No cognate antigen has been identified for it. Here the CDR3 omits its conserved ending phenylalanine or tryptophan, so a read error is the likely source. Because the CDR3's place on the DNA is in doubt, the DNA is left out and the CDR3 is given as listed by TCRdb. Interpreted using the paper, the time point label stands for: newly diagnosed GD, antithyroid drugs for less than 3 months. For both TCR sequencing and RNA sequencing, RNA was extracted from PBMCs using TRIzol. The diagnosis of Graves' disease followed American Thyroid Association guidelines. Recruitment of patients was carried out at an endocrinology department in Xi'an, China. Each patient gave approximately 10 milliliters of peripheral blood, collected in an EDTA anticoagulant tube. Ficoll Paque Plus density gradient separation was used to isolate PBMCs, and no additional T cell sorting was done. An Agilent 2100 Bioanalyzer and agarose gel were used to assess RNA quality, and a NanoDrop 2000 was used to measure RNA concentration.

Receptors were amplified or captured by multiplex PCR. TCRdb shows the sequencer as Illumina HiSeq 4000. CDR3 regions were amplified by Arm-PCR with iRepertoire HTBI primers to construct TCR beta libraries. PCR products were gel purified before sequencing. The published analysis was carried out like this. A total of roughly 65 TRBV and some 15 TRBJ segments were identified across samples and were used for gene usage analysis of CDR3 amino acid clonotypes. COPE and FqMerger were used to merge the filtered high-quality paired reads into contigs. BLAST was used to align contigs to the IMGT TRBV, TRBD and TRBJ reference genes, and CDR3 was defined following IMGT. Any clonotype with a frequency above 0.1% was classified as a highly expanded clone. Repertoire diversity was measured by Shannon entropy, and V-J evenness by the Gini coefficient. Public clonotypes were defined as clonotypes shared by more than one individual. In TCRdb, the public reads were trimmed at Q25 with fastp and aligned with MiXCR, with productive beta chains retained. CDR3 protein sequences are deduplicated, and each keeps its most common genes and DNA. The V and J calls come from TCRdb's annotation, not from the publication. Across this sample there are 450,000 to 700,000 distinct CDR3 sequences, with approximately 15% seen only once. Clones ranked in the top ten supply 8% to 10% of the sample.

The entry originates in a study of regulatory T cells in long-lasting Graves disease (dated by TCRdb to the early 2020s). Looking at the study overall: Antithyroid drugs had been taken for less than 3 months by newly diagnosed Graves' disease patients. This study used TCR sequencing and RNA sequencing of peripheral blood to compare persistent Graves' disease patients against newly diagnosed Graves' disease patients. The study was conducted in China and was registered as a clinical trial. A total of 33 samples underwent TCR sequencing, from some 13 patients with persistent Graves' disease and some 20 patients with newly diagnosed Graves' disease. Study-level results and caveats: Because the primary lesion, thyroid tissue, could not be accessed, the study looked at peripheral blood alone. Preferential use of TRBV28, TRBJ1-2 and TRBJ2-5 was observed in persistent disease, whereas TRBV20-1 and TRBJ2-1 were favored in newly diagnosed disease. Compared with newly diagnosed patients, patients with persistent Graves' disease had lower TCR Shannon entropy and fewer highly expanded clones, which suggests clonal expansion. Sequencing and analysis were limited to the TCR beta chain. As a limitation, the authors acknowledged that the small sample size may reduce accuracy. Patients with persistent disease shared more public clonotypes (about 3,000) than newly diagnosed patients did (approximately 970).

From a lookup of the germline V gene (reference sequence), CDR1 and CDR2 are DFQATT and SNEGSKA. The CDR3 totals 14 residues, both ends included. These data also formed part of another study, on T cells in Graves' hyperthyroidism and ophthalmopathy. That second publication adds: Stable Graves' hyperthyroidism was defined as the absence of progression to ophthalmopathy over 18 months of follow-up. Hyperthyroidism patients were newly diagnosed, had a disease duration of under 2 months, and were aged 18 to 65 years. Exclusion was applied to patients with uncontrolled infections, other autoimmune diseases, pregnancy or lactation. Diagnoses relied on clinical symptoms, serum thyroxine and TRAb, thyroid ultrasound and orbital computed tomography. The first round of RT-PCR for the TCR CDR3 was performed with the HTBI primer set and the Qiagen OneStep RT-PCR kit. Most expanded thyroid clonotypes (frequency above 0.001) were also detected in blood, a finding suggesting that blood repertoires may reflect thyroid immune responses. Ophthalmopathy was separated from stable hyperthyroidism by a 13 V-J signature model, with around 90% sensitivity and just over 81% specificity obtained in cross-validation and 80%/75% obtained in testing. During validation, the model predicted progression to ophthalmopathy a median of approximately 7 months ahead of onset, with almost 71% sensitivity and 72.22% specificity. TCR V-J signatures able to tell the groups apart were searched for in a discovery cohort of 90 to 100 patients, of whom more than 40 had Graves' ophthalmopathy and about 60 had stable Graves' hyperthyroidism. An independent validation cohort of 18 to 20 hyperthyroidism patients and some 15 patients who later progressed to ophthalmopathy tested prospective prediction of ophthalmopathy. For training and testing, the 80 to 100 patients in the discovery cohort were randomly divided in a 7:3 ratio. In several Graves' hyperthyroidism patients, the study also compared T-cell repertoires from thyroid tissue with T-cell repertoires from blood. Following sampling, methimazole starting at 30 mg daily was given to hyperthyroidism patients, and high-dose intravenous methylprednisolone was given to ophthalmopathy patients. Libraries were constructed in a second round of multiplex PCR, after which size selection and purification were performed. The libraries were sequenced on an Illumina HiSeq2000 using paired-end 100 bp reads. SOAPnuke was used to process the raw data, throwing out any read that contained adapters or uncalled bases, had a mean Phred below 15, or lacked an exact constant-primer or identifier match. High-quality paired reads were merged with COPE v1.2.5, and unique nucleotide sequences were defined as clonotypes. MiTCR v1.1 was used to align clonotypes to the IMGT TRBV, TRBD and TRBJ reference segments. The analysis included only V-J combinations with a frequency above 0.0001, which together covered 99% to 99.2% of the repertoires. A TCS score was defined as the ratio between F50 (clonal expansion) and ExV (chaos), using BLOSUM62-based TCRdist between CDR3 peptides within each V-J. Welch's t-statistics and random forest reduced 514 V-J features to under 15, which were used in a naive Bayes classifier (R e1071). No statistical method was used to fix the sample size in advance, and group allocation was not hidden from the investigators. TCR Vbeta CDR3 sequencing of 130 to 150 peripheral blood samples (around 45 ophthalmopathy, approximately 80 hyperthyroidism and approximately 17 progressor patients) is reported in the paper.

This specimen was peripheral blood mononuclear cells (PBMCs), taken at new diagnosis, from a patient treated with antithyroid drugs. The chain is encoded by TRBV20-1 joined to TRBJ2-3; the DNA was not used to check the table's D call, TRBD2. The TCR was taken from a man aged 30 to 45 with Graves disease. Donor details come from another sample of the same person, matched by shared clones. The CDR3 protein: CSAKETSGRGRGYL.